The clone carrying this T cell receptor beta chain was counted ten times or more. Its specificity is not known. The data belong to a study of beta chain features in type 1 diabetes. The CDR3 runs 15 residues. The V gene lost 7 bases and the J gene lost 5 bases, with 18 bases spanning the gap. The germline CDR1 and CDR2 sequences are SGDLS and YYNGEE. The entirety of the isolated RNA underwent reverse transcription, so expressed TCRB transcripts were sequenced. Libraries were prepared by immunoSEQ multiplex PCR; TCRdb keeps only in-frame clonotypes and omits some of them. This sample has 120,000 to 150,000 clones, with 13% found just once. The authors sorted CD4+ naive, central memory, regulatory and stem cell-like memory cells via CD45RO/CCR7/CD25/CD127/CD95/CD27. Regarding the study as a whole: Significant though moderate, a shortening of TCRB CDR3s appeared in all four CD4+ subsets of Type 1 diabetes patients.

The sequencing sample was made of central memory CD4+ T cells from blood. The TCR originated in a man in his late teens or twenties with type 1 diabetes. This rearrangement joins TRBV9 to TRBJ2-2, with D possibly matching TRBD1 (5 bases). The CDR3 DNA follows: TGTGCCAGCGGACCGGCAGGGCCTATTACCGGGGAGCTGTTTTTT. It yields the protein CASGPAGPITGELFF.